This T cell receptor (beta chain) was recorded in a study of T cells in Graves' hyperthyroidism and ophthalmopathy. The overall study: Peripheral blood was obtained at initial diagnosis, preceding any treatment.

Diagnoses used clinical symptoms, serum thyroxine and TRAb, thyroid ultrasound and orbital computed tomography. Each 10 ml fresh peripheral blood draw supplied the PBMCs. The CDR3 sequence is 14 residues long. V dropped 3 bases and J dropped 7; count of bases not matched to a gene: 5. Germline V gene data show CDR1 as LGHDT and CDR2 as YNNKEL (reference sequence). The sample holds a few counts of this clonotype. TCR beta CDR3 sequences were amplified from RNA transcripts. The primer set for the first-round RT-PCR of the TCR CDR3 was HTBI. TCRdb independently ran MiXCR on the multiplex PCR reads; one entry per CDR3 protein. This sample carries under 300,000 distinct CDR3 sequences, roughly 13% of them seen once, and the ten largest clones take around 8%.

The chain links TRBV3-1 to TRBJ1-5, with 8 bases lining up with TRBD1. The sequence derives from a woman in her forties with Graves' hyperthyroidism. The sequencing sample was made of blood. This CDR3 is CASSQMTGAQPQHF. CDR3 DNA: TGTGCCAGCAGCCAGATGACAGGGGCCCAGCCCCAGCATTTT.